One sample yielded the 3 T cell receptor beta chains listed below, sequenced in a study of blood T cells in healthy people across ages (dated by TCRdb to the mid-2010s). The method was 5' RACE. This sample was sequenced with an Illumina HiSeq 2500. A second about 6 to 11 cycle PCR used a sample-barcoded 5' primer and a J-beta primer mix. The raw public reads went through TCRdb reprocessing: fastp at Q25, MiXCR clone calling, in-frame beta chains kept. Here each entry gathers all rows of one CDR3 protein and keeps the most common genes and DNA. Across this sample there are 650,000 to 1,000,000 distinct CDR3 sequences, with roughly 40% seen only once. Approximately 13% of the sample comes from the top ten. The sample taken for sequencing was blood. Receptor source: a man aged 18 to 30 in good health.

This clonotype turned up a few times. CDR3 nucleotide sequence: TGTGCCATCAGTGAAGGGGGACAGGCAAGCTCCTACGAGCAGTACTTC. It specifies CAISEGGQASSYEQYF. The genes are TRBV10-3 and TRBJ2-7, with 8 bases identical to TRBD1. With 3 bases clipped from V and 0 bases from J, the junction kept 7 bases outside the gene matches. Per germline, CDR1 ENHRY and CDR2 SYGVKD. The CDR3 is 16 amino acids.

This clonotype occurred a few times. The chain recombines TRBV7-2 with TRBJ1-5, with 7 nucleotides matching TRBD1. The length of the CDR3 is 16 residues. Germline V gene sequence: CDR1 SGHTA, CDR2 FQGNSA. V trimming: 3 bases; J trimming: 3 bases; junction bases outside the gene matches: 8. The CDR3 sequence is CASSFSTGEINQPQHF. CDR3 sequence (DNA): TGTGCCAGCAGCTTCAGTACAGGGGAAATCAATCAGCCCCAGCATTTT.

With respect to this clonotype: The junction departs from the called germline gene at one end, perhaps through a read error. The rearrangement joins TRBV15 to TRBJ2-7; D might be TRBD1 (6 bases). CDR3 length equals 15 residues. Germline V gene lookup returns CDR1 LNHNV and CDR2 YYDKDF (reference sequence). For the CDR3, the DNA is TGTGCCACCAGCGGAGATCGGTACAGGGCCTACGAGCAGTACTTC. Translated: CATSGDRYRAYEQYF.